This passage covers 23 T cell receptor beta chains from one sample sequenced in a study of blood T cell repertoires in COVID-19. The protocol was immunoSEQ multiplex PCR, while the TCRdb copy is restricted to in-frame clones and leaves out a portion. This repertoire shows some 190,000 clones, 81% found once; its top ten account for around 10%. The sequenced material came from peripheral blood. The receptors originated from a woman aged 40 to 50 with COVID-19, enrolled during active disease.

The CDR3 region has the DNA TGTGCCAGCAGTTTTTCCCGCGTGCACGAGCAGTACTTC. It specifies CASSFSRVHEQYF. The rearrangement joins TRBV27 to TRBJ2-7; the D is unclear. CDR3 length: 13 residues. Germline CDR1 is MNHEY and CDR2 is SMNVEV (reference sequence). V was cut by 3 bases and J by 5 bases, with 11 bases left in between.

This chain uses TRBV18 with TRBJ2-2; no clear D gene. Trimming removed 8 bases at V and 6 bases at J, with 13 bases between. The CDR3 is 13 amino acids. Germline V gene lookup returns CDR1 KGHSH and CDR2 LQKENI. CDR3 bases: TGTGCCAGCGCAGGTCTAAACGCCGGGGAGCTGTTTTTT. Protein: CASAGLNAGELFF.

This chain joins TRBV11-1 and TRBJ2-3; 16 bases line up with TRBD2. V lost 0 bases, J lost 5 bases, and 2 bases stayed unmatched. Germline loops: CDR1 SGHAT, CDR2 FQDESV (reference sequence). The CDR3 length is 17 residues. CDR3 loop: CASSLAGLAGGQDTQYF. CDR3 DNA: TGTGCCAGCAGCTTAGCGGGACTAGCGGGGGGGCAAGATACGCAGTATTTT. Drawing the rest from reference TRBV11-1 and TRBJ2-3, the complete variable domain is EAEVAQSPRYKITEKSQAVAFWCDPISGHATLYWYRQILGQGPELLVQFQDESVVDDSQLPKDRFSAERLKGVDSTLKIQPAELGDSAMYLCASSLAGLAGGQDTQYFGPGTRLTVL.

This sequence joins TRBV19 and TRBJ2-5, with 7 bases aligning to TRBD1. J gave up 1 base and V 3 bases, and 5 bases lay outside the gene matches. CDR3 length: 15 amino acids. In germline, CDR1 is LNHDA, CDR2 SQIVND (reference sequence). CDR3 DNA sequence: TGTGCCAGTAGTATTGGGACAGCCGTCCAAGAGACCCAGTACTTC. This codes for CASSIGTAVQETQYF.

The rearrangement joins TRBV24-1 to TRBJ1-3, with D unclear. The length of the CDR3 is 13 residues. Trimming shortened V by 4 bases and J by 4 bases, and 7 bases separated the two germline ends. In germline, CDR1 is KGHDR, CDR2 SFDVKD. DNA for the CDR3: TGTGCCACCAGTGAGGGAGTCGGAAACACCATATATTTT. It translates to CATSEGVGNTIYF.

The chain is built from TRBV5-4 and TRBJ1-1; 8 nucleotides align to TRBD1. J gave up 1 base and V 5 bases, and 4 bases lay outside the gene matches. This CDR3 region has 14 residues. Germline CDR1 and CDR2: SGHNT and YYREEE (reference sequence). The CDR3 here is CASRRDRTNTEAFF. DNA for the CDR3: TGTGCCAGCAGAAGGGACAGGACGAACACTGAAGCTTTCTTT.

Of note for this clone: Within the sample, other DNA sequences also encode this same CDR3. The genes are TRBV12-3 or TRBV12-4 and TRBJ2-7, with no clear D. The V gene lost 4 bases and the J gene lost 3 bases, with 4 bases spanning the gap. The CDR3 extends over 11 amino acids. The CDR3 sequence is CASSSGYEQYF. In nucleotides, the CDR3 is TGTGCCAGCAGTTCAGGCTACGAGCAGTACTTC.

This chain joins TRBV19 and TRBJ1-1; 7 bases align to TRBD1. Germline lookup yields CDR1 LNHDA and CDR2 SQIVND (reference sequence). The CDR3 length is 13 residues. Trimming at V came to 7 bases and at J to 8 bases, leaving 10 bases not matched to a gene. CDR3 nucleotide sequence: TGTGCCAGTAACAGGGACAGACCCTCGGAAGCTTTCTTT. Translated, it gives CASNRDRPSEAFF.

This clone occurred a few times. The CDR3: CASSSTGGRNEKLFF. The DNA of the CDR3 is TGTGCCAGCAGCAGTACAGGGGGGCGGAATGAAAAACTGTTTTTT. The V call is TRBV5-4, the J call TRBJ1-4, with 8 bases fitting TRBD1. CDR3 length: 15 residues. V gave up 4 bases and J gave up 5 bases; unmatched junction bases: 7. Germline loops: CDR1 SGHNT, CDR2 YYREEE (reference sequence).

This clone was counted once. The chain carries TRBV15 and TRBJ1-2, with D tentatively TRBD1 (5 bases). Germline CDR1 reads LNHNV; CDR2 reads YYDKDF (reference sequence). The CDR3 is 12 amino acids. Trimming removed 1 base from V and 8 bases from J, with 8 bases in between. CDR3 residues: CATSRGTGGYTF. The CDR3 DNA sequence: TGTGCCACCAGCAGAGGAACAGGCGGCTACACCTTC. Full variable domain (outside the CDR3, taken from reference TRBV15 and TRBJ1-2): DAMVIQNPRYQVTQFGKPVTLSCSQTLNHNVMYWYQQKSSQAPKLLFHYYDKDFNNEADTPDNFQSRRPNTSFCFLDIRSPGLGDTAMYLCATSRGTGGYTFGSGTRLTVV.

The gene calls are TRBV18 and TRBJ2-2; 9 bases line up with TRBD1. The J segment lost 0 bases and the V segment lost 2 bases, leaving 10 bases of the junction unmatched. This CDR3 comprises 19 residues. Germline CDR1 KGHSH, CDR2 LQKENI. CDR3 bases: TGTGCCAGCTCACCAAGGAGGCCGACAGGGGGTGCGAACACCGGGGAGCTGTTTTTT. Its translation is CASSPRRPTGGANTGELFF.

V is TRBV7-3 and J is TRBJ2-1; 7 bases are a match to TRBD2. The CDR3 is 16 amino acids. Germline V gene data show CDR1 as SGHTA and CDR2 as FQGTGA. After removal of 5 bases from V and 2 bases from J, the junction contained 9 bases not matched to a gene. The CDR3 is CASSPLGGSAYNEQFF. The CDR3 bases are TGTGCCAGCAGCCCGCTGGGGGGGAGTGCCTACAATGAGCAGTTCTTC.

V is TRBV7-2 and J is TRBJ2-3; TRBD2 matches 8 bases. With V trimmed by 4 bases and J by 7 bases, 10 bases remained unmatched. This CDR3 is 15 amino acids long. The germline V gene encodes CDR1 SGHTA and CDR2 FQGNSA. The CDR3: CASSSSSGSGYTQYF. CDR3 bases: TGTGCCAGCAGCTCGTCAAGCGGGAGTGGATATACGCAGTATTTT.

J is TRBJ1-1 and V is TRBV10-3, with 7 bases matching TRBD1. Germline values: CDR1 ENHRY, CDR2 SYGVKD. V lost 3 bases and J lost 2; bases outside the gene matches: 6. The CDR3 spans 15 residues. The DNA for the CDR3 is TGTGCCATCAGTGAAGACAGGGCCCGAAACACTGAAGCTTTCTTT. Amino acids: CAISEDRARNTEAFF.

The chain is built from TRBV9 and TRBJ2-3; 11 nucleotides agree with TRBD2. J lost 2 bases, V lost 1 base, and 3 bases had no gene match. The CDR3 contains 16 residues. The germline V gene encodes CDR1 SGDLS and CDR2 YYNGEE. CDR3 loop: CASSVRTSGFTDTQYF. Written as DNA, the CDR3 is TGTGCCAGCAGCGTAAGGACTAGCGGGTTCACAGATACGCAGTATTTT.

V and J are TRBV18 and TRBJ2-2, with a weak D call TRBD1 (6 bases). The V gene's germline CDR1 is KGHSH and CDR2 LQKENI. Trimming cost V 1 base and J 8 bases, with 11 bases left between them. This CDR3 has 14 amino acids. In DNA form, the CDR3 reads TGTGCCAGCTCACCACGGAACAGGGCGGGGGAGCTGTTTTTT. It is translated as CASSPRNRAGELFF.

The J gene is TRBJ2-2, the V gene TRBV6-6; 8 nucleotides align to TRBD2. The germline V gene encodes CDR1 MNHNY and CDR2 SVGAGI (reference sequence). CDR3 size: 14 residues. The ends lost 10 bases at V and 5 bases at J; junction bases unmatched: 9. CDR3 loop: CAISGLAGTGELFF. The CDR3 bases are TGTGCCATCTCGGGGCTAGCGGGTACCGGGGAGCTGTTTTTT.

This sequence joins TRBV7-3 and TRBJ2-3; D perhaps matches TRBD2 (6 bases). This CDR3 comprises 13 residues. Trimming took 5 bases from V and 3 from J, leaving 9 bases between them. Per the germline V gene, CDR1 is SGHTA and CDR2 is FQGTGA. DNA for the CDR3: TGTGCCAGCAGCGCTGGACTAACAGATACGCAGTATTTT. Protein sequence: CASSAGLTDTQYF.

The chain links TRBV7-9 to TRBJ2-1; 10 nucleotides match TRBD2. With 3 bases clipped from V and 6 bases from J, the junction kept 5 bases outside the gene matches. Germline-derived CDR1 and CDR2 are SEHNR and FQNEAQ (reference sequence). This CDR3 has 15 residues. CDR3 sequence reads: CASSFQRGGLNEQFF. The DNA of the CDR3 is TGTGCCAGCAGCTTCCAGCGGGGGGGACTCAATGAGCAGTTCTTC.

The V gene is TRBV9, the J gene TRBJ2-2; no reliable D call. Germline V lookup: CDR1 SGDLS, CDR2 YYNGEE. This CDR3 has 14 amino acids. V lost 4 bases, J lost 3 bases, and 10 bases lay in between. This CDR3 is CASSIYRDTGELFF. CDR3 nucleotides: TGTGCCAGCAGCATATACAGAGACACCGGGGAGCTGTTTTTT.

This sequence joins TRBV5-1 and TRBJ2-1, with D unresolved. Trimming removed 0 bases from V and 4 bases from J, with 5 bases in between. CDR1 is SGHRS, CDR2 YFSETQ, per germline. The CDR3 is 13 amino acids. CDR3 bases: TGCGCCAGCAGCTTGGGACTGTACAATGAGCAGTTCTTC. Translated: CASSLGLYNEQFF.

This chain links TRBV28 with TRBJ2-2, with 11 bases lining up with TRBD1. The germline CDR1 and CDR2 sequences are MDHEN and SYDVKM. Trimming cost V 5 bases and J 0 bases; bases outside gene matches: 8. The CDR3 contains 18 residues. The CDR3 spells CASSPPAGQGANTGELFF. The CDR3 region has the DNA TGTGCCAGCAGTCCCCCGGCGGGACAGGGGGCGAACACCGGGGAGCTGTTTTTT.

Only a few counts were recorded for this clone. The chain links TRBV11-1 to TRBJ1-6; 8 bases map to TRBD1. The CDR3 is made up of 15 amino acids. The germline V gene has CDR1 SGHAT and CDR2 FQDESV (reference sequence). Trimming cost V 4 bases and J 10 bases; bases outside gene matches: 9. The CDR3 is CASSSRTGRSSPLHF. The CDR3 DNA sequence: TGTGCCAGCAGCTCCCGGACAGGGCGGAGCTCACCCCTCCACTTT.